This T cell receptor (beta chain) is from a study of blood T cell repertoires in COVID-19. Study-wide context: The United States, Italy and Spain supplied acute and convalescent COVID-19 samples. PBMCs, B-cell-depleted T cells, or T cells were the source of the cDNA or gDNA that made up the material.

The CDR3 spans 14 residues. With 2 bases removed from V and 6 bases from J, the gap between germline ends came to 16 bases. Germline assignment: CDR1 GTSNPN and CDR2 SVGIG (reference sequence). The data were produced by immunoSEQ multiplex PCR, yet TCRdb's version contains in-frame clones alone and is incomplete. The table lists approximately 440,000 clones, 87% of them singletons. Cohorts were determined from participant-reported clinical history. Recovered Cohort 3 donors showed two negative PCRs, clearance, or symptom resolution. The sequenced sample consisted of PBMCs or T cells enriched from blood (not recorded which). The chain is built from TRBV30 and TRBJ1-1; unclear D gene. The TCR originated in a woman aged 18 to 35 who had recovered from COVID-19. CDR3 protein: CAWSRAPAAAEAFF. CDR3 DNA: TGTGCCTGGAGTCGAGCCCCTGCGGCCGCTGAAGCTTTCTTT.